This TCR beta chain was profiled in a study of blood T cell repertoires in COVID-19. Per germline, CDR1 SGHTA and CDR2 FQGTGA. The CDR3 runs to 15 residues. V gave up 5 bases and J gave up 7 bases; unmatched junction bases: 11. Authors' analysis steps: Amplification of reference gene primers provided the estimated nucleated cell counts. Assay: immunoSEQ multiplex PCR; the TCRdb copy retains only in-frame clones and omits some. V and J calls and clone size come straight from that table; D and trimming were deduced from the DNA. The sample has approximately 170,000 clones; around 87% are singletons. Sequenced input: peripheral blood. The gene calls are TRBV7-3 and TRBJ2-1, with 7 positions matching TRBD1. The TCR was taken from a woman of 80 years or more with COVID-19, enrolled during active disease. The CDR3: CASSPSLQGFNEQFF. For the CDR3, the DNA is TGTGCCAGCAGCCCCAGTTTACAGGGGTTTAATGAGCAGTTCTTC. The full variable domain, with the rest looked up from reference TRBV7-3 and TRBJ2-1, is GAGVSQTPSNKVTEKGKYVELRCDPISGHTALYWYRQSLGQGPEFLIYFQGTGAADDSGLPNDRFFAVRPEGSVSTLKIQRTERGDSAVYLCASSPSLQGFNEQFFGPGTRLTVL.